This TCR beta chain emerged from a study of neoadjuvant nivolumab and ipilimumab in lung cancer. The CDR3 loop spans 14 amino acids. Trimming pared 0 bases from V and 1 base from J, leaving 8 bases between. CDR1 and CDR2 (germline): SGDLS, YYNGEE. The repertoire was sequenced with immunoSEQ multiplex PCR; TCRdb's copy has only in-frame clones and lacks some. The sample shows under 20,000 clones, 80% to 90% of them seen only once. Study-wide results and limits: Higher pretherapy blood TCR richness went with higher resected-tumor richness.

Details on this clone: Its specificity is not known.

Sequenced material: peripheral blood, taken before neoadjuvant nivolumab, alone or with ipilimumab. The receptor was derived from an adult with non-small cell lung cancer. The chain has TRBV9 and TRBJ2-7, with a tentative D call TRBD1 (6 bases). The CDR3 sequence: CASSVVGQSYEQYF. The CDR3 DNA is TGTGCCAGCAGCGTAGTCGGACAGTCCTACGAGCAGTACTTC.